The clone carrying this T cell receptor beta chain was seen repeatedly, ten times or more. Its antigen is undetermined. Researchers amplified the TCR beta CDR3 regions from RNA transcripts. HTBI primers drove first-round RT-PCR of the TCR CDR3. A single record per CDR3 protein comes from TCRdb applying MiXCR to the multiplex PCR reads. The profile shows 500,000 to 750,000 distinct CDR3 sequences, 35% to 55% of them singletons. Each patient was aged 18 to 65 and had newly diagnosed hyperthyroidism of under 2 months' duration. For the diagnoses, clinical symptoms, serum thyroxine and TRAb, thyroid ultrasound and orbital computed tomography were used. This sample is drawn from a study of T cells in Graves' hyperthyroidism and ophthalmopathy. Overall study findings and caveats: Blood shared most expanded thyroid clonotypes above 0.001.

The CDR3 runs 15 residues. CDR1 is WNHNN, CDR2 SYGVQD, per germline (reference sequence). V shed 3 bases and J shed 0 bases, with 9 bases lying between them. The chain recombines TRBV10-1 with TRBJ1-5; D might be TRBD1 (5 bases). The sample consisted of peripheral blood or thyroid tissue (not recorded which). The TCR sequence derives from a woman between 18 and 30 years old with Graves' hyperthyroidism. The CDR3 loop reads CASSDEGCSNQPQHF. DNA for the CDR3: TGCGCCAGCAGTGACGAGGGGTGTAGCAATCAGCCCCAGCATTTT.